A single sample gave rise to the 25 T cell receptor beta chains below, sequenced in a study of T cells after yellow fever vaccination. TCRdb reprocessed the 5' RACE reads via MiXCR and lists one record per CDR3 protein. The sample comprises around 310,000 distinct CDR3 sequences, roughly 8.7% of which are singletons, and 18% rests with the top ten. The specimen was PBMCs, collected on the day of the first yellow fever vaccination. The origin of the receptors is a man younger than 35 who received the YFV17D yellow fever vaccine.

The J gene is TRBJ2-2, the V gene TRBV9; 7 nucleotides match TRBD1. The CDR3 has 14 residues. The V gene end was trimmed by 3 bases and the J gene end by 6 bases; junction bases not matched to a gene: 5. Germline V gene data show CDR1 as SGDLS and CDR2 as YYNGEE. CDR3 sequence (DNA): TGTGCCAGCAGCGGAAGACAGGGTCCCGGGGAGCTGTTTTTT. Translated: CASSGRQGPGELFF.

The genes are TRBV3-1 and TRBJ2-1; D remains ambiguous. V was pared by 1 base and J by 8 bases, with 9 bases between. The CDR3 totals 13 residues. The germline V gene has CDR1 LGHDT and CDR2 YNNKEL (reference sequence). CDR3 residues: CASSQARGHEQFF. As DNA, the CDR3 is TGTGCCAGCAGCCAAGCCCGAGGCCATGAGCAGTTCTTC.

The V and J genes are TRBV19 and TRBJ2-1; D may be TRBD2 (5 bases). This CDR3 contains 14 residues. Between the trimmed V and J ends, which lost 3 bases and 4 bases, there was a span of 10 bases. The germline gives CDR1 LNHDA, CDR2 SQIVND (reference sequence). As DNA, the CDR3 is TGTGCCAGTAGTATGCGCGGGCCGTACAATGAGCAGTTCTTC. Its protein is CASSMRGPYNEQFF.

CDR3 sequence reads: CASSQGGLRTDTQYF. The CDR3 DNA follows: TGTGCCAGCAGCCAAGGGGGTCTGAGAACAGATACGCAGTATTTT. The V call is TRBV4-2, the J call TRBJ2-3; D gene uncertain. CDR1 and CDR2 (germline): LGHNA, YNFKEQ. Trimming stripped 1 base from V and 3 bases from J, with 11 bases between. CDR3 length: 15 amino acids.

In this sample, this clonotype turned up a few times. This CDR3 reads CASSVSALTEAFF. CDR3 DNA: TGTGCCAGCAGCGTTTCGGCTTTGACTGAAGCTTTCTTT. The J gene is TRBJ1-1, the V gene TRBV9; D is ambiguous. Germline V gene data show CDR1 as SGDLS and CDR2 as YYNGEE. CDR3 length equals 13 residues. Trimming removed 2 bases at V and 5 bases at J, with 10 bases between.

The chain employs TRBV7-9 and TRBJ1-1; possibly TRBD1 for D (5 bases). The CDR3 loop spans 16 amino acids. CDR1 is SEHNR, CDR2 FQNEAQ, per germline (reference sequence). With 2 bases removed from V and 6 bases from J, the gap between germline ends came to 19 bases. This chain's CDR3 is CASSLSPRESGAEAFF. CDR3 nucleotides: TGTGCCAGCAGCTTAAGTCCCAGGGAAAGCGGGGCTGAAGCTTTCTTT.

The genes are TRBV6-4 and TRBJ1-2; D is ambiguous. V lost 6 bases to trimming and J lost 3 bases, with 11 bases between them. The CDR3 consists of 13 residues. Germline V gene data show CDR1 as MRHNA and CDR2 as SNTAGT. The CDR3 loop is CASRAEGHYGYTF. CDR3 sequence (DNA): TGTGCCAGCAGAGCCGAGGGCCACTATGGCTACACCTTC.

A few counts support this clonotype. J is TRBJ2-5 and V is TRBV18, with unresolved D. The CDR3 has 13 amino acids. Per the germline V gene, CDR1 is KGHSH and CDR2 is LQKENI. The ends were cut back, 0 bases at V and 5 bases at J, with 7 bases in the middle. CDR3 bases: TGTGCCAGCTCACCACCGGAGTGGGAGACCCAGTACTTC. Its translation is CASSPPEWETQYF.

This clonotype came up a few times. As DNA, the CDR3 is TGTGCCAGCAGCTCAGGACAGGGGGCGCAGGGTTATGGCTACACCTTC. It is translated as CASSSGQGAQGYGYTF. The chain uses TRBV7-3 and TRBJ1-2, with 11 bases fitting TRBD1. The CDR3 totals 16 residues. The V segment lost 4 bases and the J segment 5 bases; nucleotides outside the gene matches: 9. Germline V gives CDR1 SGHTA, CDR2 FQGTGA.

This clonotype was detected only a few times. In nucleotides, the CDR3 is TGTGCCAGCAGTGAGACAGGGTGGGACAATGAGCAGTTCTTC. Protein sequence: CASSETGWDNEQFF. The rearrangement uses TRBV12-3 or TRBV12-4 and TRBJ2-1, with TRBD1 matching 7 bases. The V segment lost 5 bases and the J segment 5 bases; nucleotides outside the gene matches: 6. This CDR3 region has 14 residues.

This clonotype showed up many times. The V call is TRBV5-6, the J call TRBJ2-1; tentative D call: TRBD2 (6 bases). The V end was cut by 5 bases, the J end by 10 bases, with 22 bases between. The V gene's germline CDR1 is SGHDT and CDR2 YYEEEE. The CDR3 has 15 amino acids. The DNA of the CDR3 is TGTGCCAGCAGTTCACCCCGGGAGCCCTTTTGGGAGCAGTTCTTC. It yields the protein CASSSPREPFWEQFF.

The chain employs TRBV7-9 and TRBJ2-2, with D tentatively TRBD1 (5 bases). Germline lookup yields CDR1 SEHNR and CDR2 FQNEAQ (reference sequence). The CDR3 is 15 amino acids. V was cut by 5 bases and J by 4 bases, with 14 bases left in between. The CDR3 bases are TGTGCCAGCAGCCTAGGGGCACCGGGCACCGGGGAGCTGTTTTTT. As protein: CASSLGAPGTGELFF.

V gene TRBV7-2 combines with J gene TRBJ1-4; 7 bases align to TRBD1. V dropped 3 bases and J dropped 4; count of bases not matched to a gene: 5. Germline CDR1 SGHTA, CDR2 FQGNSA. The CDR3 totals 15 residues. In DNA form, the CDR3 reads TGTGCCAGCAGCTTCCGACAGGGTCGTAATGAAAAACTGTTTTTT. Its translation is CASSFRQGRNEKLFF.

In this sample, this clonotype turned up a few times. The chain uses TRBV7-2 and TRBJ2-5; 9 bases agree with TRBD2. Looked up from germline, CDR1 is SGHTA and CDR2 is FQGNSA. The V and J ends lost 3 bases and 4 bases, in that order; junction bases with no gene match: 6. The CDR3 runs 15 residues. CDR3 in amino acids: CASSFPGLAGETQYF. For the CDR3, the DNA is TGTGCCAGCAGCTTCCCGGGACTAGCAGGAGAGACCCAGTACTTC. The full variable domain, in which reference TRBV7-2 and TRBJ2-5 provide the parts outside the CDR3, is GAGVSQSPSNKVTEKGKDVELRCDPISGHTALYWYRQSLGQGLEFLIYFQGNSAPDKSGLPSDRFSAERTGGSVSTLTIQRTQQEDSAVYLCASSFPGLAGETQYFGPGTRLLVL.

The chain joins TRBV5-5 to TRBJ1-6, with D possibly being TRBD1 (6 bases). CDR1 and CDR2 (germline): SGHKS, YYEKEE (reference sequence). CDR3 length: 15 amino acids. Trimming pared 5 bases from V and 6 bases from J, leaving 15 bases between. The CDR3, as DNA: TGTGCCAGCAGGGATCAAGGGACAAGTAATTCACCCCTCCACTTT. Its translation is CASRDQGTSNSPLHF.

This clonotype has at least ten counts. V gene TRBV10-3 combines with J gene TRBJ2-7, with TRBD1 identical over 7 bases. The trim removed 6 bases at V and 3 bases at J, leaving 5 bases unmatched. This CDR3 comprises 13 residues. Germline V gene lookup returns CDR1 ENHRY and CDR2 SYGVKD. The CDR3 sequence: CAISPGTDYEQYF. The CDR3 DNA reads as TGTGCCATCAGCCCCGGGACAGACTACGAGCAGTACTTC.

This clonotype has only a few counts. The chain carries TRBV7-2 and TRBJ2-5, with D hard to call. This CDR3 comprises 14 residues. V was pared by 5 bases and J by 3 bases, with 13 bases between. Germline values: CDR1 SGHTA, CDR2 FQGNSA. CDR3 sequence (DNA): TGTGCCAGCAGCCCCCTCCTACACAAAGAGACCCAGTACTTC. Its translation is CASSPLLHKETQYF.

This clonotype was counted only a few times. Here the CDR3 reads CASSEQVVPDTQYF. CDR3 bases: TGTGCCAGCAGTGAACAGGTAGTACCAGATACGCAGTATTTT. The chain has TRBV6-1 and TRBJ2-3; D is unresolved. The V gene's germline CDR1 is MNHNS and CDR2 SASEGT. This CDR3 spans 14 amino acids. V lost 2 bases and J lost 4, with 10 bases in between.

This clonotype was seen a handful of times. The gene calls are TRBV20-1 and TRBJ1-4; D is unresolved. The CDR3 contains 11 residues. Trimming removed 4 bases from V and 4 bases from J, with 4 bases in between. Germline CDR1 DFQATT, CDR2 SNEGSKA (reference sequence). CDR3 DNA sequence: TGCAGTGCTACAGATAATGAAAAACTGTTTTTT. The encoded protein is CSATDNEKLFF.

In its sample, this clonotype was seen many times. This chain links TRBV12-3 or TRBV12-4 with TRBJ2-3; D is undetermined. The CDR3 covers 15 residues. V lost 0 bases, J lost 3 bases, and 10 bases lay in between. The CDR3 DNA sequence: TGTGCCAGCAGTTTAGCACGGGTAGGGACAGATACGCAGTATTTT. Its translation: CASSLARVGTDTQYF.

This chain joins TRBV7-2 and TRBJ1-6; the D is unclear. This CDR3 region has 15 residues. Germline V gene lookup returns CDR1 SGHTA and CDR2 FQGNSA. V was cut by 1 base and J by 10 bases, with 14 bases left in between. The CDR3 DNA reads TGTGCCAGCAGCTTAGGGTCTGGGTCGGGGTCACCCCTCCACTTT. This sequence encodes CASSLGSGSGSPLHF. Filled out from reference TRBV7-2 and TRBJ1-6, the complete variable domain reads GAGVSQSPSNKVTEKGKDVELRCDPISGHTALYWYRQSLGQGLEFLIYFQGNSAPDKSGLPSDRFSAERTGGSVSTLTIQRTQQEDSAVYLCASSLGSGSGSPLHFGNGTRLTVT.

The sample holds a few counts of this clonotype. The chain is built from TRBV24-1 and TRBJ1-4, with 9 bases aligning to TRBD1. The CDR3 has 15 residues. The V and J ends lost 3 bases and 7 bases, in that order; junction bases with no gene match: 5. CDR1 and CDR2 (germline): KGHDR, SFDVKD. The CDR3 DNA reads as TGTGCCACCAGTGATACAGGGGGCGGTGGTGAAAAACTGTTTTTT. Translating it yields CATSDTGGGGEKLFF.

This clonotype was detected ten times or more. The genes are TRBV29-1 and TRBJ2-7; 8 nucleotides match TRBD2. CDR1 SQVTM and CDR2 ANQGSEA come from the germline V gene. The ends lost 5 bases at V and 0 bases at J; junction bases unmatched: 9. The CDR3 sequence is 15 residues long. DNA for the CDR3: TGCAGCGTTCTCAAATTAGCGGGAATCTCCTACGAGCAGTACTTC. Its protein is CSVLKLAGISYEQYF.

This clonotype was seen more than once but under ten times. This CDR3 is CASSYSIIRAGSTGELFF. As DNA, the CDR3 is TGTGCCAGCAGTTACTCCATAATCAGGGCGGGGAGCACCGGGGAGCTGTTTTTT. This chain joins TRBV6-5 and TRBJ2-2, with D possibly matching TRBD2 (6 bases). The V end was cut by 0 bases, the J end by 4 bases, with 18 bases between. The germline V gene has CDR1 MNHEY and CDR2 SVGAGI. The CDR3 sequence is 18 residues long.

This clonotype was found a few times. The chain carries TRBV11-2 and TRBJ2-1; the D gene is possibly TRBD2 (6 bases). V was trimmed by 5 bases and J by 5 bases, leaving 28 bases between them. CDR1 SGHAT and CDR2 FQNNGV come from the germline V gene. CDR3 length: 19 amino acids. The CDR3 coding sequence is TGTGCCAGCAGCACCAGAGGAGGGTCTACGGGACTGGCAGACAATGAGCAGTTCTTC. Amino acids: CASSTRGGSTGLADNEQFF.